A single sample gave rise to the 18 T cell receptor beta chains below, sequenced in a study of beta chain features in type 1 diabetes. All of the isolated RNA was reverse transcribed, so expressed TCRB transcripts were sequenced. Data came from immunoSEQ multiplex PCR; TCRdb stores just in-frame clones and leaves some out. The table has about 650,000 clones, around 12% seen once. The study, taken as a whole, reports: All four CD4+ subsets of Type 1 diabetes patients contained TCRB CDR3s that were moderately but significantly shorter.

For these TCRs, the target antigens are not known. The source material was naive CD4+ T cells from blood. These receptors all stem from a man aged 30 to 39 with type 1 diabetes.

There are a few counts of this clone. CDR3 in DNA: TGTGCCAGCAGCCCAAGGGCCCCGTGGAAGGGCTACACCTTC. It is translated as CASSPRAPWKGYTF. J is TRBJ1-2 and V is TRBV5-6; D is uncertain. The CDR3 extends over 14 amino acids. Germline V lookup: CDR1 SGHDT, CDR2 YYEEEE. V lost 4 bases and J 8 bases, leaving 18 bases between the germline ends.

This clone was counted only a few times. The chain carries TRBV4-3 and TRBJ2-3; D unclear. V was pared by 4 bases and J by 4 bases, with 12 bases between. CDR1 is LGHNA, CDR2 YSLEER, per germline. The CDR3 runs 14 residues. CDR3 nucleotides: TGCGCCAGCAGCCTTCCGGGCCGACCAGATACGCAGTATTTT. It codes for CASSLPGRPDTQYF.

The sample holds a few counts of this clone. The chain joins TRBV28 to TRBJ1-5, with TRBD1 as a possible D gene (5 bases). CDR3 length equals 17 residues. Trimming stripped 1 base from V and 1 base from J, with 14 bases between. The germline CDR1 and CDR2 sequences are MDHEN and SYDVKM. The DNA of the CDR3 is TGTGCCAGCAGTTTATTTGGAGTAGGGGCGAGCAATCAGCCCCAGCATTTT. Translated: CASSLFGVGASNQPQHF.

In its sample, this clone was seen a few times. The V and J genes are TRBV6-5 and TRBJ1-2; no reliable D call. Looked up from germline, CDR1 is MNHEY and CDR2 is SVGAGI. V dropped 2 bases and J dropped 10 bases, with 17 bases sitting between them. This CDR3 is 14 amino acids long. The CDR3 reads CASSYGLSNWDYTF. The CDR3 DNA reads TGTGCCAGCAGTTACGGGTTGTCCAACTGGGACTACACCTTC.

The CDR3 sequence: CASTQSVGYTEAFF. DNA of the CDR3: TGTGCCTCCACCCAGTCTGTCGGGTACACTGAAGCTTTCTTT. The rearrangement uses TRBV6-5 and TRBJ1-1; D gene unclear. The CDR3 covers 14 residues. V shed 11 bases and J shed 3 bases, with 19 bases lying between them. CDR1 is MNHEY, CDR2 SVGAGI, per germline.

The genes are TRBV19 and TRBJ2-3, with a tentative D call TRBD1 (6 bases). Between the trimmed V and J ends, which lost 7 bases and 5 bases, there was a span of 10 bases. This CDR3 region has 12 residues. Germline V gene data show CDR1 as LNHDA and CDR2 as SQIVND (reference sequence). Written as DNA, the CDR3 is TGTGCCAGTACAGGGGACGGAGATACGCAGTATTTT. It encodes CASTGDGDTQYF.

The chain has TRBV19 and TRBJ2-7, with 7 positions matching TRBD1. V trimming: 5 bases; J trimming: 4 bases; junction bases outside the gene matches: 8. Per the germline V gene, CDR1 is LNHDA and CDR2 is SQIVND (reference sequence). The CDR3 is 14 amino acids. The DNA of the CDR3 is TGTGCCAGTAGTCCTACCCGGACAGGATACGAGCAGTACTTC. Residues: CASSPTRTGYEQYF.

The chain has TRBV29-1 and TRBJ1-1, with D possibly TRBD1 on 6 matching bases. The CDR3 totals 12 residues. V shed 5 bases and J shed 2 bases, with 9 bases lying between them. The germline V gene has CDR1 SQVTM and CDR2 ANQGSEA. The CDR3 region is CSVWTANTEAFF. In DNA form, the CDR3 reads TGCAGCGTTTGGACAGCCAACACTGAAGCTTTCTTT.

This rearrangement joins TRBV9 to TRBJ2-2, with D possibly called TRBD1 or TRBD2 (5 bases each). V dropped 2 bases and J dropped 0 bases, with 17 bases sitting between them. Germline V CDR1 and CDR2: SGDLS, YYNGEE. CDR3 length: 18 residues. CDR3 region: CASSVPLRDDANTGELFF. DNA for the CDR3: TGTGCCAGCAGCGTCCCCCTCCGGGACGACGCGAACACCGGGGAGCTGTTTTTT.

The V call is TRBV7-9, the J call TRBJ2-7; D is unclear. CDR3 length equals 15 residues. Trimming cost V 4 bases and J 2 bases, with 15 bases left between them. Germline CDR1 is SEHNR and CDR2 is FQNEAQ (reference sequence). The CDR3 nucleotides read TGTGCCAGCAGCTACCGCGCGGTTGGTACCTACGAGCAGTACTTC. This translates into CASSYRAVGTYEQYF.

CDR3 sequence (DNA): TGTGCCAGCAGTTACTCCGCCGGGACAGGGGGTGCCGAGCAGTACTTC. Amino acids: CASSYSAGTGGAEQYF. The chain combines TRBV6-6 with TRBJ2-7, with 11 nucleotides matching TRBD1. Germline V gene lookup returns CDR1 MNHNY and CDR2 SVGAGI (reference sequence). The CDR3 spans 16 residues. The trim removed 0 bases at V and 6 bases at J, leaving 7 bases unmatched.

This clone came up a few times. V is TRBV7-8 and J is TRBJ2-5; 13 positions match TRBD2. The CDR3 is 16 residues long. V shed 5 bases and J 2 bases; nucleotides not matched to a gene: 5. In germline, CDR1 is SGHVS, CDR2 FQNEAQ. The CDR3, as DNA: TGTGCCAGCAGCGGAAGACTAGCGGGGGGACAAGAGACCCAGTACTTC. This codes for CASSGRLAGGQETQYF. Full variable domain (outside the CDR3, taken from reference TRBV7-8 and TRBJ2-5): GAGVSQSPRYKVAKRGQDVALRCDPISGHVSLFWYQQALGQGPEFLTYFQNEAQLDKSGLPSDRFFAERPEGSVSTLKIQRTQQEDSAVYLCASSGRLAGGQETQYFGPGTRLLVL.

This clone was counted only a few times. The J gene is TRBJ2-2, the V gene TRBV7-2, with unresolved D. Looked up from germline, CDR1 is SGHTA and CDR2 is FQGNSA. The V end was cut by 1 base, the J end by 0 bases, with 9 bases between. The CDR3 is 16 amino acids. Here the CDR3 DNA reads TGTGCCAGCAGCTTAGAAAGCATCTCGAACACCGGGGAGCTGTTTTTT. It codes for CASSLESISNTGELFF.

The table lists this clone with a few counts. This chain links TRBV10-2 with TRBJ2-1; D remains ambiguous. In germline, CDR1 is WSHSY, CDR2 SAAADI. The CDR3 sequence is 14 residues long. V shed 7 bases and J shed 7 bases, with 17 bases lying between them. This CDR3 is CASILSVEVNEQFF. The CDR3 region has the DNA TGCGCCAGCATTCTTTCCGTGGAAGTAAATGAGCAGTTCTTC.

This clone was counted only a few times. The chain employs TRBV7-2 and TRBJ1-1, with D maybe TRBD1 (6 bases). Trimming removed 5 bases from V and 4 bases from J, with 14 bases in between. Germline CDR1 is SGHTA and CDR2 is FQGNSA. The CDR3 contains 14 residues. Here the CDR3 DNA reads TGTGCCAGCAGCACTCCTGGGACACCCACTGAAGCTTTCTTT. Translating it yields CASSTPGTPTEAFF.

This clone was observed a few times. The chain is built from TRBV5-4 and TRBJ2-3; 7 positions agree with TRBD1. This CDR3 has 15 residues. Germline V gene sequence: CDR1 SGHNT, CDR2 YYREEE (reference sequence). Trimming cost V 1 base and J 2 bases; bases outside gene matches: 4. The chain's CDR3 is CASSLRTGNTDTQYF. As DNA, the CDR3 is TGTGCCAGCAGCTTGCGGACAGGTAACACAGATACGCAGTATTTT.

This chain joins TRBV4-2 and TRBJ1-1, with unresolved D. The V gene's germline CDR1 is LGHNA and CDR2 YNFKEQ. The CDR3 length is 11 residues. The V gene lost 0 bases and the J gene lost 7 bases, with 3 bases spanning the gap. This chain's CDR3 is CASSQDGEAFF. For the CDR3, the DNA is TGTGCCAGCAGCCAAGACGGTGAAGCTTTCTTT.

This clone was counted a few times. The chain employs TRBV30 and TRBJ1-5; no definite D call. The CDR3 sequence is 15 residues long. The germline CDR1 and CDR2 sequences are GTSNPN and SVGIG (reference sequence). Trimming removed 0 bases at V and 10 bases at J, with 19 bases between. The CDR3, as DNA: TGTGCCTGGAGTGTAGGGCTAGGGTTTCAGGATCCCCAGCATTTT. It codes for CAWSVGLGFQDPQHF. The whole variable domain, remainder taken from reference TRBV30 and TRBJ1-5, is SQTIHQWPATLVQPVGSPLSLECTVEGTSNPNLYWYRQAAGRGLQLLFYSVGIGQISSEVPQNLSASRPQDRQFILSSKKLLLSDSGFYLCAWSVGLGFQDPQHFGDGTRLSIL.